The clone carrying this T cell receptor (beta chain) turned up a few times. The antigen remains unidentified. This sample is drawn from a study of identical twins. TCRdb analysed the 5' RACE reads with MiXCR anew, one entry per CDR3 protein. The sample contains 350,000 to 400,000 distinct CDR3 sequences, 9% to 10% of which appear only once. Study-wide findings and caveats: Analyses of zero insertions could, in part, be confounded by invariant MAIT and iNKT cells.

The CDR3 spans 17 residues. The germline CDR1 and CDR2 sequences are SQVTM and ANQGSEA. Trimming removed 2 bases from V and 1 base from J; junction bases left unmatched: 12. Sequenced input: naive T cells sorted from blood. The sequence was obtained from a woman in her 50s in good health. The chain employs TRBV29-1 and TRBJ1-1; 8 nucleotides line up with TRBD1. CDR3 region: CSVESYPGGAGNTEAFF. The CDR3 DNA sequence: TGCAGCGTTGAATCCTATCCAGGGGGCGCGGGGAACACTGAAGCTTTCTTT.